The 15 T cell receptor beta chains below all came from one sample that was sequenced in a study of spatial heterogeneity in lung cancer. Stated time point: sample taken at primary tumor resection. Findings and caveats of the study: Expanded intratumoral alpha and beta TCR counts tracked tumor mutation counts.

Antigens of these TCRs are unknown. TCRdb re-analysed the 5' RACE reads in MiXCR, keeping a single row per CDR3 protein. The profile shows some 6,500 distinct CDR3 sequences, 3.1% of them singletons. The material sequenced was lung tumor tissue, taken at surgery. The receptors here all came from a male donor with early-stage non-small cell lung cancer.

At least ten counts were recorded for this clonotype. The chain joins TRBV9 to TRBJ2-5, with 8 bases fitting TRBD2. This CDR3 is 15 amino acids long. The V gene end was trimmed by 1 base and the J gene end by 5 bases; junction bases not matched to a gene: 7. Germline V gene sequence: CDR1 SGDLS, CDR2 YYNGEE. CDR3 protein: CASSVHSGITETQYF. The CDR3 region has the DNA TGTGCCAGCAGCGTACATAGCGGGATCACGGAGACCCAGTACTTC. Full variable domain (outside the CDR3, taken from reference TRBV9 and TRBJ2-5): DSGVTQTPKHLITATGQRVTLRCSPRSGDLSVYWYQQSLDQGLQFLIQYYNGEERAKGNILERFSAQQFPDLHSELNLSSLELGDSALYFCASSVHSGITETQYFGPGTRLLVL.

There are many counts of this clonotype. This chain joins TRBV9 and TRBJ2-5; the D gene could be TRBD1 or TRBD2 (5 bases each). Between the trimmed V and J ends, which lost 4 bases and 1 base, there was a span of 11 bases. The CDR3 length is 14 residues. Germline V gene sequence: CDR1 SGDLS, CDR2 YYNGEE. In DNA, the CDR3 is TGTGCCAGCAGCTTACGGGACGTCCAAGAGACCCAGTACTTC. Translation: CASSLRDVQETQYF.

This clonotype is medium-sized (0.01 to 0.1%) within its sample. This chain uses TRBV29-1 with TRBJ1-5; 7 positions agree with TRBD1. This CDR3 region has 13 residues. V was clipped by 6 bases and J by 4 bases; unmatched bases: 6. Germline loops: CDR1 SQVTM, CDR2 ANQGSEA. The CDR3 sequence: CSVGDSANQPQHF. CDR3 coding DNA: TGCAGCGTGGGGGACAGCGCAAATCAGCCCCAGCATTTT.

By sample share, this clonotype is medium-sized. V gene TRBV29-1 combines with J gene TRBJ2-3; D gene ambiguous. V was cut by 4 bases and J by 0 bases, with 17 bases left in between. This CDR3 is built from 16 residues. The germline CDR1 and CDR2 sequences are SQVTM and ANQGSEA. The DNA for the CDR3 is TGCAGCGTTGCCCCTCGCAGGAGTCTTAGCACAGATACGCAGTATTTT. Its protein is CSVAPRRSLSTDTQYF.

The sample holds many counts of this clonotype. This sequence joins TRBV10-1 and TRBJ1-2; possibly TRBD1 for D (5 bases). The CDR3 has 14 residues. Trimming left V 7 bases short and J 5 bases short, with 17 bases between. Germline V CDR1 and CDR2: WNHNN, SYGVQD (reference sequence). The CDR3 DNA sequence: TGCGCCAGCACCCCCACGGGGCCTTCTTATGGCTACACCTTC. Its protein product is CASTPTGPSYGYTF.

This chain uses TRBV30 with TRBJ2-1; a weak D match, TRBD2 (6 bases). From germline, CDR1 is GTSNPN and CDR2 SVGIG (reference sequence). V was shortened by 4 bases and J by 3 bases, with 16 bases between the two germline ends. The CDR3 has 15 amino acids. The CDR3 loop reads CAWTPGLLIYNEQFF. CDR3 coding DNA: TGTGCCTGGACCCCGGGACTCCTAATCTACAATGAGCAGTTCTTC. The variable domain in full, with the rest retrieved from reference TRBV30 and TRBJ2-1, is SQTIHQWPATLVQPVGSPLSLECTVEGTSNPNLYWYRQAAGRGLQLLFYSVGIGQISSEVPQNLSASRPQDRQFILSSKKLLLSDSGFYLCAWTPGLLIYNEQFFGPGTRLTVL.

The V and J genes are TRBV5-4 and TRBJ1-2; tentatively, D is TRBD1 (6 bases). V was cut by 1 base and J by 4 bases, with 11 bases left in between. CDR1 and CDR2 (germline): SGHNT, YYREEE (reference sequence). The CDR3 is 14 residues long. DNA for the CDR3: TGTGCCAGCAGCTTGCAAGGGGGGGTCTATGGCTACACCTTC. Translation: CASSLQGGVYGYTF. The full variable domain, its missing parts supplied by reference TRBV5-4 and TRBJ1-2, is ETGVTQSPTHLIKTRGQQVTLRCSSQSGHNTVSWYQQALGQGPQFIFQYYREEENGRGNFPPRFSGLQFPNYSSELNVNALELDDSALYLCASSLQGGVYGYTFGSGTRLTVV.

This clonotype is medium-sized in the sample. The chain links TRBV20-1 to TRBJ1-2; 8 bases map to TRBD1. This CDR3 comprises 14 residues. Germline CDR1 DFQATT, CDR2 SNEGSKA (reference sequence). The J segment lost 2 bases and the V segment lost 3 bases, leaving 5 bases of the junction unmatched. The CDR3 loop is CSASPGQVNYGYTF. The CDR3 DNA is TGCAGTGCTAGCCCGGGACAGGTCAACTATGGCTACACCTTC.

This clonotype is labeled medium-sized. The rearrangement links TRBV23-1 to TRBJ1-5; D ambiguous. TRBV23-1 is identified as an open reading frame with a role that is uncertain. The CDR3 is made up of 15 amino acids. With 6 bases removed from V and 4 bases from J, the gap between germline ends came to 16 bases. The CDR3 bases are TGCGCCAGCAGGAATAGGACGGCAAAGAATCAGCCCCAGCATTTT. Translating it yields CASRNRTAKNQPQHF.

In its sample, this clonotype was seen many times. The chain combines TRBV3-1 with TRBJ2-3, with 10 bases that match TRBD2. The CDR3 totals 15 residues. The germline gives CDR1 LGHDT, CDR2 YNNKEL (reference sequence). V gave up 4 bases and J gave up 8 bases; unmatched junction bases: 9. The CDR3 DNA is TGTGCCAGCAGCCGTAGCGGGGGGTCGGAGGGTACGCAGTATTTT. This encodes CASSRSGGSEGTQYF.

A note on this clonotype: With a much larger clone just one base away, this may be a read error. The J gene is TRBJ2-3, the V gene TRBV20-1; D unclear. Germline V lookup: CDR1 DFQATT, CDR2 SNEGSKA (reference sequence). The V end was cut by 3 bases, the J end by 4 bases, with 14 bases between. The length of the CDR3 is 14 residues. CDR3: CSASHERQADTQYF. The DNA of the CDR3 is TGCAGTGCTAGTCACGAGAGGCAGGCAGATACGCAGTATTTT.

This clonotype came up a few times. This sequence joins TRBV19 and TRBJ1-1; 9 bases fit TRBD1. Germline V CDR1 and CDR2: LNHDA, SQIVND (reference sequence). The CDR3 spans 16 residues. V lost 4 bases, J lost 4 bases, and 10 bases stayed unmatched. The CDR3 loop is CASSTSGTGRFTEAFF. The DNA for the CDR3 is TGTGCCAGTAGTACTTCCGGGACAGGGCGTTTCACTGAAGCTTTCTTT.

By share, this clonotype counts as medium-sized. The V gene is TRBV6-6, the J gene TRBJ1-2; D gene unclear. Germline lookup yields CDR1 MNHNY and CDR2 SVGAGI (reference sequence). V lost 2 bases and J 0 bases, leaving 10 bases between the germline ends. CDR3 length equals 15 residues. CDR3 protein: CASSYEGLANYGYTF. The CDR3 nucleotides are TGTGCCAGCAGTTACGAAGGGTTAGCTAACTATGGCTACACCTTC.

This clonotype was seen at least ten times. The rearrangement uses TRBV5-5 and TRBJ2-5; weak D call: TRBD1 (6 bases). Trimming shortened V by 4 bases and J by 3 bases, and 10 bases separated the two germline ends. The V gene's germline CDR1 is SGHKS and CDR2 YYEKEE (reference sequence). The CDR3 has 13 residues. The CDR3, as DNA: TGTGCCAGCAGCCACAGGGTGGAAGAGACCCAGTACTTC. Amino acid sequence: CASSHRVEETQYF. The full variable domain, its missing parts supplied by reference TRBV5-5 and TRBJ2-5, is DAGVTQSPTHLIKTRGQQVTLRCSPISGHKSVSWYQQVLGQGPQFIFQYYEKEERGRGNFPDRFSARQFPNYSSELNVNALLLGDSALYLCASSHRVEETQYFGPGTRLLVL.

This clonotype was seen repeatedly, ten times or more. The V call is TRBV20-1, the J call TRBJ2-6, with 7 bases identical to TRBD2. The CDR3 is made up of 15 amino acids. The V segment lost 6 bases and the J segment 1 base; nucleotides outside the gene matches: 6. Germline values: CDR1 DFQATT, CDR2 SNEGSKA (reference sequence). CDR3 loop: CSALAGSSGANVLTF. CDR3 nucleotides: TGCAGTGCCTTAGCGGGTAGTTCTGGGGCCAACGTCCTGACTTTC.